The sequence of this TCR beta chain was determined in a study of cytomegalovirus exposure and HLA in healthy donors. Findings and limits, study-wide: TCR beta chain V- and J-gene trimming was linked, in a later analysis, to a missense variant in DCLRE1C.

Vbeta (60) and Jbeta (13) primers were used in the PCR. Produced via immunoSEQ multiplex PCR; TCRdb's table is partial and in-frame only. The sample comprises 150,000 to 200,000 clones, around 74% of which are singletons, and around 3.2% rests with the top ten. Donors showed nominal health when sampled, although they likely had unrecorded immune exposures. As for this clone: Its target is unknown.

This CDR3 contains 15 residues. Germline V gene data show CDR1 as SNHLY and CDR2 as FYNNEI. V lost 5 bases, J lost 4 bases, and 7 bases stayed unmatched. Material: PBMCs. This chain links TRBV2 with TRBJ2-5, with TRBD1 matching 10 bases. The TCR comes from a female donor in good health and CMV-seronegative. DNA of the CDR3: TGTGCCAGCAGTCGGGACAGGGGAAGCCGAGAGACCCAGTACTTC. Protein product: CASSRDRGSRETQYF.